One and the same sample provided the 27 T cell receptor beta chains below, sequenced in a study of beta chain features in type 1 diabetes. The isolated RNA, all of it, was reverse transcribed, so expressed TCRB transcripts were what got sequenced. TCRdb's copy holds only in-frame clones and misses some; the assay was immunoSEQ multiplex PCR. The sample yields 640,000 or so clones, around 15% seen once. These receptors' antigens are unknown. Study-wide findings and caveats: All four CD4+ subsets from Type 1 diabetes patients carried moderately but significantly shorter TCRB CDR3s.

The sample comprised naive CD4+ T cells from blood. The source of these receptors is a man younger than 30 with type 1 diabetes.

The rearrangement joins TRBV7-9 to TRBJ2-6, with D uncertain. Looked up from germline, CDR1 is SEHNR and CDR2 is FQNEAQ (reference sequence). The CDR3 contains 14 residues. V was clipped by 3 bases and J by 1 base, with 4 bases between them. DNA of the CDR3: TGTGCCAGCAGCTTGATGTCTGGGGCCAACGTCCTGACTTTC. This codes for CASSLMSGANVLTF.

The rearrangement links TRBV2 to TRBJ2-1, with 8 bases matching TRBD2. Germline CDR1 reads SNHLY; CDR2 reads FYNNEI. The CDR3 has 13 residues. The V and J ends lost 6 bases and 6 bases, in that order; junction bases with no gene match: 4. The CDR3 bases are TGTGCCAGCAGCGGACTAGCACGCAATGAGCAGTTCTTC. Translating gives CASSGLARNEQFF.

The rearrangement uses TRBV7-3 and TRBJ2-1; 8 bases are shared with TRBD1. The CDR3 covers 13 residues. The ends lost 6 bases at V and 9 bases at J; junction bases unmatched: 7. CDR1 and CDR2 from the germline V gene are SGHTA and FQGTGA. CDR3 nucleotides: TGTGCCAGCAGATCGCCAGGGGGCACTGAGCAGTTCTTC. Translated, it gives CASRSPGGTEQFF.

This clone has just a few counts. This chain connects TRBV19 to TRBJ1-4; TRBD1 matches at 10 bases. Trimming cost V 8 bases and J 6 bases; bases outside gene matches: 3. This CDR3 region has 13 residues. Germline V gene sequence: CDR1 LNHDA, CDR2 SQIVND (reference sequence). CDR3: CASSGTGDEKLFF. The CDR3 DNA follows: TGTGCCAGTTCCGGGACAGGGGATGAAAAACTGTTTTTT.

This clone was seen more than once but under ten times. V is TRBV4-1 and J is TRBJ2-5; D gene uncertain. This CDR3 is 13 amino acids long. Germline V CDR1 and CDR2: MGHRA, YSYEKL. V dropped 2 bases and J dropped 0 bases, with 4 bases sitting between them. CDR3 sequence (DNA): TGCGCCAGCAGCCAATGGGACCAAGAGACCCAGTACTTC. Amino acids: CASSQWDQETQYF.

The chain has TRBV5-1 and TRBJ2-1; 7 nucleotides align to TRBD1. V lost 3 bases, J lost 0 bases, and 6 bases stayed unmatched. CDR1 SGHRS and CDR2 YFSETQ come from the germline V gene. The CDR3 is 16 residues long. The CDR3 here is CASSWTTGPSYNEQFF. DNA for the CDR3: TGCGCCAGCAGCTGGACGACAGGGCCCTCCTACAATGAGCAGTTCTTC.

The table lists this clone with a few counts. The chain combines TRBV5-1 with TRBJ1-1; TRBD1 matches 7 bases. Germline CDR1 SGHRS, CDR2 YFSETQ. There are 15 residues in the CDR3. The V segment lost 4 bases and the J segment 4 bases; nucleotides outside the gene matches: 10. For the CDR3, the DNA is TGCGCCAGCAGCCGACAGGGCCCAGGGGGCACTGAAGCTTTCTTT. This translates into CASSRQGPGGTEAFF.

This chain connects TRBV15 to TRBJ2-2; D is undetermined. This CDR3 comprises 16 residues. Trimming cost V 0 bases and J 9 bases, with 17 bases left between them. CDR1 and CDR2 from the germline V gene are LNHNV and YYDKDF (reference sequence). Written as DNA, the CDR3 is TGTGCCACCAGCAGAGATATAGGAAGTCAGGTCAGGGAGCTGTTTTTT. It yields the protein CATSRDIGSQVRELFF.

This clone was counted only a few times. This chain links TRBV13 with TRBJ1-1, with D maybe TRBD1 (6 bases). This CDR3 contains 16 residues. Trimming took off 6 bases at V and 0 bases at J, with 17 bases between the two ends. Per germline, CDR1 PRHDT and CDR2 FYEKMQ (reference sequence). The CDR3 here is CASRKILGHLNTEAFF. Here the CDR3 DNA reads TGTGCCAGCAGAAAAATTTTGGGACACCTGAACACTGAAGCTTTCTTT. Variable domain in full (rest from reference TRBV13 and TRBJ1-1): AAGVIQSPRHLIKEKRETATLKCYPIPRHDTVYWYQQGPGQDPQFLISFYEKMQSDKGSIPDRFSAQQFSDYHSELNMSSLELGDSALYFCASRKILGHLNTEAFFGQGTRLTVV.

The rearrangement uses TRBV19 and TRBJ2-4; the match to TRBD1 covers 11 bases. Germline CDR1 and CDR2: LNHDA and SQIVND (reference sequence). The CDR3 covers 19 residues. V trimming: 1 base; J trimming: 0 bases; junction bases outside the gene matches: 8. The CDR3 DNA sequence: TGTGCCAGTAGTATAGTCGGTCGGGACAGGGGGAGAGCCAAAAACATTCAGTACTTC. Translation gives CASSIVGRDRGRAKNIQYF. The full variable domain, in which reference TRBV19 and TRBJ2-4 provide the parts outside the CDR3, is DGGITQSPKYLFRKEGQNVTLSCEQNLNHDAMYWYRQDPGQGLRLIYYSQIVNDFQKGDIAEGYSVSREKKESFPLTVTSAQKNPTAFYLCASSIVGRDRGRAKNIQYFGAGTRLSVL.

For the CDR3, the DNA is TGTGCCAGCAGCCCCCTAGGCTCCTACAATGAGCAGTTCTTC. It encodes CASSPLGSYNEQFF. This chain uses TRBV4-2 with TRBJ2-1; D is uncertain. V lost 4 bases and J 0 bases, leaving 7 bases between the germline ends. Germline V gene data show CDR1 as LGHNA and CDR2 as YNFKEQ. The CDR3 length is 14 residues.

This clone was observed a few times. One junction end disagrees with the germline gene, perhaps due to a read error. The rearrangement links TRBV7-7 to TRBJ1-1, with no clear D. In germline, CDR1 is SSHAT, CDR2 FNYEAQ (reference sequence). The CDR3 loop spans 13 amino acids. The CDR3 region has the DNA TGTGCTAGCAGCTTCCCGCCCAGACCTGAAGCTTTCTTT. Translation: CASSFPPRPEAFF.

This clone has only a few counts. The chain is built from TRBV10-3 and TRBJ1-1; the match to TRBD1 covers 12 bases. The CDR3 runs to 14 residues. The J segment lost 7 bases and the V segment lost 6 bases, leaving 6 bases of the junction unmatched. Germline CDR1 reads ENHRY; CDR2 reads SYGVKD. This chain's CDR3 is CAIRPGQGAGEAFF. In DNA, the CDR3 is TGTGCCATCAGACCGGGACAGGGGGCCGGTGAAGCTTTCTTT.

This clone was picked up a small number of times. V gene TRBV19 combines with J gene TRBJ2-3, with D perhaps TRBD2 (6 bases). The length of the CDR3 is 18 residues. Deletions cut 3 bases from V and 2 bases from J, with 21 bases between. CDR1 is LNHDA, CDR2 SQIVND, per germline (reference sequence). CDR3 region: CASSIAPDYLTDTDTQYF. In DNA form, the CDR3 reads TGTGCCAGTAGTATTGCCCCGGACTACCTGACAGACACAGATACGCAGTATTTT.

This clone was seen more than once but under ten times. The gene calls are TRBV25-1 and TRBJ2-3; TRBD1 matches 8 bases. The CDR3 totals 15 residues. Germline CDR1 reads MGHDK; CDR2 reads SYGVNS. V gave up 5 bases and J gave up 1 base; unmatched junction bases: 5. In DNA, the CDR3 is TGTGCCAGCAGTCGATCGACAGGGGGCACAGATACGCAGTATTTT. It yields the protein CASSRSTGGTDTQYF.

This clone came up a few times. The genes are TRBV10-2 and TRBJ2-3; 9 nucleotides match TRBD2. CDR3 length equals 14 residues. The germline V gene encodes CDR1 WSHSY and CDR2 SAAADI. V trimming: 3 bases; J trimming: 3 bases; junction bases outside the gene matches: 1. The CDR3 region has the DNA TGCGCCAGCAGTGATAGCGGGGGAACAGATACGCAGTATTTT. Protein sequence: CASSDSGGTDTQYF.

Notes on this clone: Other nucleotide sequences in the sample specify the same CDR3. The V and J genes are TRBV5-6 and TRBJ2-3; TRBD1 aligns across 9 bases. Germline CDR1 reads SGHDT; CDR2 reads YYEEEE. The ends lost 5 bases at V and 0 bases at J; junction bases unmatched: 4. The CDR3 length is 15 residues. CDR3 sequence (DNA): TGTGCCAGCAGTCCCGGGACAGGGAGCACAGATACGCAGTATTTT. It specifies CASSPGTGSTDTQYF.

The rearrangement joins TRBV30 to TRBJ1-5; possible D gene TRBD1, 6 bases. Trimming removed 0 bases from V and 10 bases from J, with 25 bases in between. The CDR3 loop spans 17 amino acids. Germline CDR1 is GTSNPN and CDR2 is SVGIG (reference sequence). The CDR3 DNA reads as TGTGCCTGGAGTGTTAGGGGACAAACAAAGTCCACCCTCCCCCAGCATTTT. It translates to CAWSVRGQTKSTLPQHF.

CDR3 loop: CASPTGQGAYNEQFF. In DNA form, the CDR3 reads TGTGCCAGCCCGACGGGACAGGGGGCCTACAATGAGCAGTTCTTC. This chain connects TRBV2 to TRBJ2-1; TRBD1 matches 11 bases. The germline CDR1 and CDR2 sequences are SNHLY and FYNNEI. This CDR3 is built from 15 residues. With V trimmed by 8 bases and J by 2 bases, 5 bases remained unmatched.

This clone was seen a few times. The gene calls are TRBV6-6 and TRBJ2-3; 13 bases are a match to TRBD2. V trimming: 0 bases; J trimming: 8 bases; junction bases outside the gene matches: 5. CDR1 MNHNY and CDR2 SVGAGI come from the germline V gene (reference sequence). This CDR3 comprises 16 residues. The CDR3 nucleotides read TGTGCCAGCAGTTACTCTGGGACTAGCGGGGTTGCTACGCAGTATTTT. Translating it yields CASSYSGTSGVATQYF.

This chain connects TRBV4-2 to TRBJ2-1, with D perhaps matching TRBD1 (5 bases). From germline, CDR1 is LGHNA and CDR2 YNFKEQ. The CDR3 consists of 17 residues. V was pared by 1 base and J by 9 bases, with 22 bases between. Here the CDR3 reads CASSQGLGQVFVTEQFF. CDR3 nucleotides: TGTGCCAGCAGCCAAGGCTTGGGGCAAGTCTTCGTTACTGAGCAGTTCTTC.

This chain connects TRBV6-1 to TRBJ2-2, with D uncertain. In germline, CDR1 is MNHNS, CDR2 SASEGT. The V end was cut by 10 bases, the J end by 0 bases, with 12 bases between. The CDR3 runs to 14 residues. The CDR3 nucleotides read TGTGCCACCCTGAGGAGCGCGAACACCGGGGAGCTGTTTTTT. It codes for CATLRSANTGELFF.

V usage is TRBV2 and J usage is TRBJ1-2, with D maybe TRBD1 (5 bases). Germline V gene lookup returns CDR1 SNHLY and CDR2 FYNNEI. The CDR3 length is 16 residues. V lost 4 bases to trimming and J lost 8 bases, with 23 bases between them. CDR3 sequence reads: CASSVTNPAGIRGYTF. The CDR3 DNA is TGTGCCAGCAGTGTCACAAACCCGGCAGGGATTCGGGGCTACACCTTC. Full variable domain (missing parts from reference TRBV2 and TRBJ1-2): EPEVTQTPSHQVTQMGQEVILRCVPISNHLYFYWYRQILGQKVEFLVSFYNNEISEKSEIFDDQFSVERPDGSNFTLKIRSTKLEDSAMYFCASSVTNPAGIRGYTFGSGTRLTVV.

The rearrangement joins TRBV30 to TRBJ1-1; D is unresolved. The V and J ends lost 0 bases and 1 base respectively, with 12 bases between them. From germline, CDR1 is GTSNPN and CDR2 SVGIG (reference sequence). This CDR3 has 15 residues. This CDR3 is CAWSVSARANTEAFF. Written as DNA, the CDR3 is TGTGCCTGGAGTGTAAGCGCACGGGCGAACACTGAAGCTTTCTTT.

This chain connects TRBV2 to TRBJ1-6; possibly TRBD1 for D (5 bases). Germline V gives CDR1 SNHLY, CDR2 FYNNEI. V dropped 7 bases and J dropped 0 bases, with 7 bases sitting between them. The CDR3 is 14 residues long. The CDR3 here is CASNGGSYNSPLHF. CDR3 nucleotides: TGTGCCAGCAATGGGGGCTCCTATAATTCACCCCTCCACTTT.

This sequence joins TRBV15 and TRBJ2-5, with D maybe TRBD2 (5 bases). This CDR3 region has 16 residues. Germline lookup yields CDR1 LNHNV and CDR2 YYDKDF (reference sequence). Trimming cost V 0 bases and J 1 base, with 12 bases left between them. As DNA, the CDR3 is TGTGCCACCAGCAGAGATACAGCGGAACCCCAAGAGACCCAGTACTTC. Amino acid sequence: CATSRDTAEPQETQYF.

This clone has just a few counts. CDR3 sequence (DNA): TGTGCCAGCAGTGAATGGGGACATAGGCAGTTCTTC. Amino acid sequence: CASSEWGHRQFF. The chain joins TRBV25-1 to TRBJ2-1; possible D gene TRBD1, 6 bases. Germline values: CDR1 MGHDK, CDR2 SYGVNS. Deletions cut 1 base from V and 12 bases from J, with 10 bases between. The CDR3 runs 12 residues.